This TCR beta chain was retrieved from a study of blood T cells in healthy people across ages. Study-level points and caveats: Compared with aged donors, long-lived donors showed fewer expanded clones, suggesting selection.

A note on this clonotype: Its antigen is not identified.

Germline CDR1 SGHTS, CDR2 YDEGEE. CDR3 length: 15 amino acids. The trim removed 5 bases at V and 4 bases at J, leaving 9 bases unmatched. Through a sample-barcoded 5' primer and a J-beta primer mix, a second PCR was run for roughly 6 to 12 cycles. TCRdb reprocessed the 5' RACE reads with MiXCR, giving one entry per CDR3 protein. The repertoire holds 600,000 to 900,000 distinct CDR3 sequences, with 20% to 30% as singletons. The sample also formed part of further work on T cells of mothers and their children. That study reports: The donors comprised roughly 6 children and their three healthy Caucasian mothers. Sequencing returned over 8 million TCR beta CDR3 reads per mother and approximately 3 million per child.

The receptor was isolated from a boy younger than 18 in good health. The sample consisted of blood. The rearrangement uses TRBV5-8 and TRBJ2-1; TRBD1 matches 7 bases. CDR3 nucleotide sequence: TGTGCCAGCAGAATACAGGGGTATGAATACAATGAGCAGTTCTTC. Its protein is CASRIQGYEYNEQFF. The full variable domain, rest sourced from reference TRBV5-8 and TRBJ2-1, is EAGVTQSPTHLIKTRGQQATLRCSPISGHTSVYWYQQALGLGLQFLLWYDEGEERNRGNFPPRFSGRQFPNYSSELNVNALELEDSALYLCASRIQGYEYNEQFFGPGTRLTVL.